This record looks at one T cell receptor beta chain sequence and its context. Its antigen remains unknown. The sample originates from a study of shared clonotypes between healthy human individuals. Findings of the study overall: Unshared clonotypes carried lower generation probabilities than those common to all four donors.

From germline, CDR1 is SQVTM and CDR2 ANQGSEA. V gave up 4 bases and J gave up 1 base, with 7 bases separating them. The CDR3 has 13 amino acids. Profiling relied on immunoSEQ multiplex PCR, and the TCRdb table lists in-frame clones only, not all of them. The table shows about 2.1 million clones, with approximately 94% occurring only once. CD45RO negativity and positive selection for CCR7 defined naive CD8 cells, a population that excluded terminally differentiated effector memory CD45RA+ cells. The TCR originated in a young man in good health. Some clones in this sample may be carry-over from other donors' samples. The chain is built from TRBV29-1 and TRBJ2-2; no firm D call. The material sequenced was naive CD8+ T cells from PBMCs. The CDR3 region has the DNA TGCAGCGTTGTGATGGGGAACACCGGGGAGCTGTTTTTT. Protein: CSVVMGNTGELFF.